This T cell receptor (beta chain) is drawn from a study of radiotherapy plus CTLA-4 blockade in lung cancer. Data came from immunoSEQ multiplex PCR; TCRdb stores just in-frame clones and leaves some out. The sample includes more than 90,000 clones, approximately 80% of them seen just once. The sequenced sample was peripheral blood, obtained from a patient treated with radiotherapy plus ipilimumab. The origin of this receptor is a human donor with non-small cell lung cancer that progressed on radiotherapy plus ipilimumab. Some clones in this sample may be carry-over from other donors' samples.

The CDR3 loop reads CASSPGVENQPQHF. CDR3 in DNA: TGTGCCAGCAGCCCAGGGGTTGAAAATCAGCCCCAGCATTTT. This rearrangement joins TRBV9 to TRBJ1-5; possible D gene TRBD1, 6 bases. The CDR3 extends over 14 amino acids. Germline lookup yields CDR1 SGDLS and CDR2 YYNGEE. V was trimmed by 4 bases and J by 4 bases, leaving 12 bases between them. Together with reference TRBV9 and TRBJ1-5, the CDR3 gives the full variable domain: DSGVTQTPKHLITATGQRVTLRCSPRSGDLSVYWYQQSLDQGLQFLIQYYNGEERAKGNILERFSAQQFPDLHSELNLSSLELGDSALYFCASSPGVENQPQHFGDGTRLSIL.